The clone carrying this TCR beta chain appeared once. The antigen is unknown. This entry belongs to a study of CD8+ T cells in alopecia areata. Points from the study as a whole: Normal scalp showed lower clonality than lesional scalp, especially alopecia totalis/universalis.

Trimming removed 4 bases at V and 4 bases at J, with 11 bases between. The CDR3 runs to 14 residues. CDR1 and CDR2 (germline): SQVTM, ANQGSEA. The sequencing template was cDNA reverse transcribed from extracted RNA. Repertoires were generated with immunoSEQ multiplex PCR, while TCRdb's copy carries only in-frame clones and drops some. The sample records about 150,000 clones, approximately 56% being singletons. Material for sequencing was CD8+ T cells sorted from blood. This TCR was recovered from a human donor in good health. This chain connects TRBV29-1 to TRBJ2-6; D is perhaps TRBD1 or TRBD2 (6 bases each). The CDR3 reads CSVVTGAGANVLTF. In DNA form, the CDR3 reads TGCAGCGTTGTTACGGGGGCAGGGGCCAACGTCCTGACTTTC.